This entry lists 12 T cell receptor beta chains sequenced from one sample in a study of T cell repertoires in cytomegalovirus infection. TCRdb fed the reads into MiXCR, producing one record per CDR3 protein. The top ten hold around 13% of the sample, which has 510,000 or so distinct CDR3 sequences, around 27% seen once. Sequencing was performed on PBMCs. The receptors shown here come from a human donor in good health (CMV status not recorded). Some clones in this sample may be carry-over from other donors' samples.

This chain links TRBV11-2 with TRBJ2-1; perhaps D is TRBD1 or TRBD2 (5 bases each). The CDR3 is 15 residues long. CDR1 is SGHAT, CDR2 FQNNGV, per germline. Trimming left V 5 bases short and J 4 bases short, with 15 bases between. The CDR3 loop reads CASSLGTENYNEQFF. In DNA form, the CDR3 reads TGTGCCAGCAGCCTCGGGACGGAAAATTACAATGAGCAGTTCTTC.

The V call is TRBV25-1, the J call TRBJ1-5; 9 bases map to TRBD1. J was trimmed by 0 bases and V by 3 bases; bases with no gene match: 0. The CDR3 spans 15 residues. Per germline, CDR1 MGHDK and CDR2 SYGVNS. The CDR3 sequence: CASSEDRGSNQPQHF. The DNA of the CDR3 is TGTGCCAGCAGTGAGGACAGGGGTAGCAATCAGCCCCAGCATTTT.

This clonotype was counted only a few times. This chain uses TRBV19 with TRBJ2-7; tentatively, D is TRBD1 (6 bases). Germline-derived CDR1 and CDR2 are LNHDA and SQIVND (reference sequence). This CDR3 has 13 amino acids. V was cut by 7 bases and J by 1 base, with 11 bases left in between. The CDR3 reads CASKDQGSYEQYV. DNA of the CDR3: TGTGCCAGTAAAGACCAGGGGTCCTACGAGCAGTACGTC.

J is TRBJ1-4 and V is TRBV6-1; no definite D call. Trimming took 3 bases from V and 7 from J, leaving 18 bases between them. The CDR3 is made up of 16 amino acids. The germline gives CDR1 MNHNS, CDR2 SASEGT. The CDR3 nucleotides are TGTGCCAGCAGTGATCACAGATCCACATTGGTTGAAAAACTGTTTTTT. Its protein product is CASSDHRSTLVEKLFF.

This clonotype has ten or more counts. This chain uses TRBV7-8 with TRBJ2-3, with D perhaps matching TRBD1 (6 bases). The CDR3 consists of 15 residues. V was shortened by 1 base and J by 4 bases, with 12 bases between the two germline ends. The germline gives CDR1 SGHVS, CDR2 FQNEAQ. This CDR3 reads CASSLEGGSADTQYF. The CDR3 DNA follows: TGTGCCAGCAGCTTAGAAGGGGGTAGCGCAGATACGCAGTATTTT.

This clonotype was detected only once. The CDR3 spells CASSSQTSGRGNEQFF. The CDR3 DNA reads as TGCGCCAGCAGCTCCCAGACTAGCGGGAGAGGCAATGAGCAGTTCTTC. The chain has TRBV5-1 and TRBJ2-1; 12 bases match TRBD2. Germline V gene lookup returns CDR1 SGHRS and CDR2 YFSETQ. V shed 3 bases, J shed 6 bases, and the junction held 7 bases outside the gene matches. The CDR3 has 16 amino acids.

In its sample, this clonotype was seen a few times. The V gene is TRBV11-3, the J gene TRBJ2-3, with D unresolved. V lost 3 bases and J 1 base, leaving 17 bases between the germline ends. The CDR3 covers 17 residues. CDR1 and CDR2 (germline): SGHNT, YENEEA. The CDR3 DNA reads TGTGCCAGCAGCTTCCTCCCACTTCCGAGCGGCACAGATACGCAGTATTTT. Protein sequence: CASSFLPLPSGTDTQYF. Complete variable domain (other parts from reference TRBV11-3 and TRBJ2-3): EAGVVQSPRYKIIEKKQPVAFWCNPISGHNTLYWYLQNLGQGPELLIRYENEEAVDDSQLPKDRFSAERLKGVDSTLKIQPAELGDSAVYLCASSFLPLPSGTDTQYFGPGTRLTVL.

V and J are TRBV15 and TRBJ2-7, with D perhaps matching TRBD2 (6 bases). The CDR3 spans 14 residues. Germline V lookup: CDR1 LNHNV, CDR2 YYDKDF (reference sequence). V was clipped by 1 base and J by 2 bases, with 9 bases between them. In nucleotides, the CDR3 is TGTGCCACCAGCAGAGGCGGGGTCCCCTACGAGCAGTACTTC. Translated: CATSRGGVPYEQYF.

The chain has TRBV7-2 and TRBJ2-1; no clear D. Deletions cut 5 bases from V and 3 bases from J, with 14 bases between. Germline CDR1 is SGHTA and CDR2 is FQGNSA. The CDR3 has 15 amino acids. The CDR3 loop reads CASSPDWGSYNEQFF. The CDR3 DNA reads as TGTGCCAGCAGCCCTGACTGGGGTAGCTACAATGAGCAGTTCTTC.

This clonotype has ten or more counts. This sequence joins TRBV7-2 and TRBJ1-5; TRBD1 might be the D (6 bases). The CDR3 is 15 residues long. Per germline, CDR1 SGHTA and CDR2 FQGNSA. Trimming left V 5 bases short and J 3 bases short, with 14 bases between. The CDR3 nucleotides read TGTGCCAGCAGCGCTACAGGGACGGACAATCAGCCCCAGCATTTT. This translates into CASSATGTDNQPQHF.

The V gene is TRBV12-3 or TRBV12-4, the J gene TRBJ1-2; no clear D gene. Trimming cost V 1 base and J 7 bases, with 13 bases left between them. The CDR3 has 14 amino acids. CDR3: CASSLDRPFTGYTF. CDR3 sequence (DNA): TGTGCCAGCAGTTTAGACAGACCCTTTACTGGCTACACCTTC.

V gene TRBV20-1 combines with J gene TRBJ1-5, with D unclear. Germline V gene lookup returns CDR1 DFQATT and CDR2 SNEGSKA (reference sequence). Trimming took off 3 bases at V and 5 bases at J, with 11 bases between the two ends. The CDR3 totals 13 residues. The CDR3 region has the DNA TGCAGTGCTAGCTATTCAAGGGATCAGCCCCAGCATTTT. Translated: CSASYSRDQPQHF.